Following are 30 T cell receptor beta chains from one sample sequenced in a study of chemoradiotherapy in HPV16-positive cancers. Clones were read by immunoSEQ multiplex PCR, and TCRdb kept only the in-frame ones, dropping some. The sample has more than 3,000 clones, 88% seen once. The starting material was tumor tissue, obtained from a patient who underwent chemoradiotherapy. The receptors stem from a human donor with HPV-associated anogenital cancer.

The V gene is TRBV27, the J gene TRBJ2-6; weak D call: TRBD1 (5 bases). This CDR3 comprises 16 residues. Germline loops: CDR1 MNHEY, CDR2 SMNVEV (reference sequence). V lost 4 bases to trimming and J lost 0 bases, with 10 bases between them. This CDR3 is CASSSTGASGANVLTF. In nucleotides, the CDR3 is TGTGCCAGCAGTTCAACAGGAGCCTCTGGGGCCAACGTCCTGACTTTC.

The chain uses TRBV7-3 and TRBJ2-3; 15 nucleotides align to TRBD2. The CDR3 has 15 residues. V lost 4 bases, J lost 9 bases, and 5 bases stayed unmatched. Germline CDR1 reads SGHTA; CDR2 reads FQGTGA. The CDR3 region is CASSSRTSGRDTQYF. CDR3 sequence (DNA): TGTGCCAGCAGCTCACGGACTAGCGGGAGGGACACGCAGTATTTT.

The chain recombines TRBV9 with TRBJ2-5; 15 bases are a match to TRBD2. This CDR3 contains 16 residues. Trimming took 6 bases from V and 5 from J; bases not matched to a gene: 8. Germline V gene lookup returns CDR1 SGDLS and CDR2 YYNGEE. CDR3 amino acids: CASKGTSGRLGETQYF. The CDR3 coding sequence is TGTGCCAGCAAGGGGACTAGCGGGAGGTTAGGGGAGACCCAGTACTTC.

The rearrangement joins TRBV19 to TRBJ2-1, with TRBD2 matching over 7 bases. The CDR3 is made up of 15 amino acids. CDR1 is LNHDA and CDR2 is SQIVND in the germline V gene (reference sequence). Germline trimming cut 5 bases from V and 9 bases from J; bases unmatched to any gene: 13. The CDR3 sequence: CASSPRRRERVEQFF. CDR3 bases: TGTGCCAGTAGTCCGAGGCGGCGGGAGAGAGTTGAGCAGTTCTTC.

CDR3 sequence (DNA): TGTGCCAGCAGCCCGGGGGGGGCCGCTGGGGCCGGCGTCCTGACTTTC. It translates to CASSPGGAAGAGVLTF. This chain uses TRBV7-3 with TRBJ2-6; 8 bases are shared with TRBD2. The junction had 15 bases not matched to a gene; V was cut back by 5 bases and J by 12 bases. Germline CDR1 SGHTA, CDR2 FQGTGA. The CDR3 consists of 16 residues.

This clone occurred once. The V and J genes are TRBV9 and TRBJ1-2, with D possibly matching TRBD1 (5 bases). In germline, CDR1 is SGDLS, CDR2 YYNGEE. Trimming removed 4 bases at V and 4 bases at J, with 17 bases between. The CDR3 totals 15 residues. The CDR3 loop is CASSSSGTLAYGYTF. The CDR3 nucleotides read TGTGCCAGCAGCTCTTCCGGGACCCTCGCCTATGGCTACACCTTC.

The chain couples TRBV7-9 to TRBJ1-2; D perhaps matches TRBD1 (6 bases). CDR3 length equals 12 residues. CDR1 is SEHNR and CDR2 is FQNEAQ in the germline V gene (reference sequence). Trimming took off 4 bases at V and 8 bases at J, with 11 bases between the two ends. CDR3 in DNA: TGTGCCAGCAGCTCCCCGGGGGGCGGCTACACCTTC. This codes for CASSSPGGGYTF.

The chain carries TRBV11-2 and TRBJ1-4; 7 bases fit TRBD1. V lost 5 bases, J lost 6 bases, and 12 bases stayed unmatched. Germline V gene sequence: CDR1 SGHAT, CDR2 FQNNGV. The CDR3 sequence is 16 residues long. CDR3 DNA sequence: TGTGCCAGCAGCGACCGGAACAGGGGCAATTATGAAAAACTGTTTTTT. Translated: CASSDRNRGNYEKLFF.

The chain employs TRBV11-2 and TRBJ2-3; D not resolved. Germline assignment: CDR1 SGHAT and CDR2 FQNNGV. This CDR3 comprises 17 residues. The V gene lost 1 base and the J gene lost 0 bases, with 14 bases spanning the gap. Written as DNA, the CDR3 is TGTGCCAGCAGCTTAGTGTCGGGCGGACCAAGCACAGATACGCAGTATTTT. Translating it yields CASSLVSGGPSTDTQYF.

The chain employs TRBV7-2 and TRBJ1-1; no reliable D call. The V end was cut by 2 bases, the J end by 3 bases, with 10 bases between. The CDR3 contains 14 residues. Germline assignment: CDR1 SGHTA and CDR2 FQGNSA. The CDR3 protein is CASSLMAGYTEAFF. CDR3 DNA sequence: TGTGCCAGCAGCTTAATGGCAGGCTACACTGAAGCTTTCTTT.

The CDR3 loop is CASSFPQGARGNTIYF. As DNA, the CDR3 is TGTGCCAGCAGTTTCCCTCAGGGGGCGCGTGGAAACACCATATATTTT. The rearrangement joins TRBV28 to TRBJ1-3; 8 bases map to TRBD1. V shed 3 bases, J shed 3 bases, and the junction held 7 bases outside the gene matches. The germline V gene has CDR1 MDHEN and CDR2 SYDVKM. The CDR3 runs 16 residues.

This clone was picked up one time. The chain has TRBV9 and TRBJ2-3; D tentatively fits TRBD1 or TRBD2 (5 bases each). The CDR3 is made up of 17 amino acids. The germline CDR1 and CDR2 sequences are SGDLS and YYNGEE. V lost 3 bases to trimming and J lost 1 base, with 18 bases between them. CDR3 region: CASSADYWGIGTDTQYF. The CDR3 coding sequence is TGTGCCAGCAGCGCAGACTACTGGGGGATCGGCACAGATACGCAGTATTTT. The variable domain in full, with the rest retrieved from reference TRBV9 and TRBJ2-3, is DSGVTQTPKHLITATGQRVTLRCSPRSGDLSVYWYQQSLDQGLQFLIQYYNGEERAKGNILERFSAQQFPDLHSELNLSSLELGDSALYFCASSADYWGIGTDTQYFGPGTRLTVL.

This chain links TRBV25-1 with TRBJ2-1; a weak D match, TRBD2 (6 bases). Germline V gives CDR1 MGHDK, CDR2 SYGVNS. Trimming cost V 4 bases and J 0 bases, with 16 bases left between them. CDR3 length equals 17 residues. This CDR3 reads CASSGDSGTRSYNEQFF. CDR3 bases: TGTGCCAGCAGTGGAGATTCCGGGACTCGCTCCTACAATGAGCAGTTCTTC.

The chain has TRBV6-5 and TRBJ2-1, with 7 bases identical to TRBD2. Germline V gives CDR1 MNHEY, CDR2 SVGAGI. The CDR3 covers 14 residues. J gave up 3 bases and V 7 bases, and 6 bases lay outside the gene matches. The CDR3 here is CASKPGTNYNEQFF. The CDR3 nucleotides read TGTGCCAGCAAGCCTGGGACTAACTACAATGAGCAGTTCTTC.

CDR3 DNA sequence: TGTGCCAGTAGTATGGGTCGGTCCACTGAAGCTTTCTTT. It encodes CASSMGRSTEAFF. The rearrangement uses TRBV19 and TRBJ1-1, with no clear D. V was pared by 3 bases and J by 4 bases, with 9 bases between. The CDR3 loop spans 13 amino acids. CDR1 and CDR2 (germline): LNHDA, SQIVND (reference sequence).

The V gene is TRBV20-1, the J gene TRBJ2-1; D gene unclear. The germline gives CDR1 DFQATT, CDR2 SNEGSKA (reference sequence). Trimming removed 7 bases at V and 4 bases at J, with 8 bases between. CDR3 size: 11 residues. The CDR3 protein is CSGEQYNEQFF. The DNA of the CDR3 is TGCAGTGGAGAGCAATACAATGAGCAGTTCTTC.

The chain employs TRBV7-9 and TRBJ2-7; 10 bases fit TRBD1. Germline V gene lookup returns CDR1 SEHNR and CDR2 FQNEAQ (reference sequence). The V gene end was trimmed by 6 bases and the J gene end by 6 bases; junction bases not matched to a gene: 11. The CDR3 runs 15 residues. CDR3 bases: TGTGCCAGCAGTCTTACCGGGACAGGGGATGTCGAGCAGTACTTC. This codes for CASSLTGTGDVEQYF.

The rearrangement links TRBV7-9 to TRBJ2-2; a weak D match, TRBD2 (6 bases). V lost 3 bases to trimming and J lost 2 bases, with 16 bases between them. This CDR3 region has 17 residues. Germline assignment: CDR1 SEHNR and CDR2 FQNEAQ (reference sequence). The CDR3 DNA reads as TGTGCCAGCAGCTTTCCCACCAGGAGGGCTAACACCGGGGAGCTGTTTTTT. Encoded protein: CASSFPTRRANTGELFF.

The chain recombines TRBV4-3 with TRBJ2-3; 11 bases map to TRBD2. Looked up from germline, CDR1 is LGHNA and CDR2 is YSLEER. The CDR3 spans 16 residues. V lost 5 bases, J lost 4 bases, and 8 bases stayed unmatched. DNA for the CDR3: TGCGCCAGCAGCAAGGAGGGGACTAGCGGTGCAGATACGCAGTATTTT. The encoded protein is CASSKEGTSGADTQYF.

This chain joins TRBV19 and TRBJ2-5; 7 bases align to TRBD2. This CDR3 has 16 residues. The germline V gene has CDR1 LNHDA and CDR2 SQIVND (reference sequence). Trimming took 5 bases from V and 5 from J; bases not matched to a gene: 14. The CDR3 DNA sequence: TGTGCCAGTAGTGAACAAATCAGCGGGATTGGGGAGACCCAGTACTTC. Amino acid sequence: CASSEQISGIGETQYF. Full variable domain (outside the CDR3, taken from reference TRBV19 and TRBJ2-5): DGGITQSPKYLFRKEGQNVTLSCEQNLNHDAMYWYRQDPGQGLRLIYYSQIVNDFQKGDIAEGYSVSREKKESFPLTVTSAQKNPTAFYLCASSEQISGIGETQYFGPGTRLLVL.

V usage is TRBV28 and J usage is TRBJ2-7; 9 nucleotides match TRBD1. CDR1 is MDHEN, CDR2 SYDVKM, per germline. This CDR3 contains 14 residues. V was clipped by 7 bases and J by 3 bases; unmatched bases: 7. The CDR3 loop reads CASIGGQGFYEQYF. The CDR3 region has the DNA TGTGCCAGCATAGGGGGACAGGGATTCTACGAGCAGTACTTC. The whole variable domain, filled in from reference TRBV28 and TRBJ2-7, reads DVKVTQSSRYLVKRTGEKVFLECVQDMDHENMFWYRQDPGLGLRLIYFSYDVKMKEKGDIPEGYSVSREKKERFSLILESASTNQTSMYLCASIGGQGFYEQYFGPGTRLTVT.

Worth noting for this clone: Sequence at one end of the junction differs from germline and may be a read error. The V and J genes are TRBV6-1 and TRBJ1-1; D call uncertain. CDR3 size: 11 residues. In germline, CDR1 is MNHNS, CDR2 SASEGT. The CDR3 DNA is TGTGCCAGCAGTGAACTCCGACAAGGCCTTTTT. Translated, it gives CASSELRQGLF.

The J gene is TRBJ2-5, the V gene TRBV11-1; D unclear. V lost 3 bases and J 0 bases, leaving 5 bases between the germline ends. The CDR3 consists of 13 residues. The germline V gene encodes CDR1 SGHAT and CDR2 FQDESV (reference sequence). The CDR3 nucleotides are TGTGCCAGCAGCTTGCAGGACCAAGAGACCCAGTACTTC. Translation gives CASSLQDQETQYF.

This clone was detected only a few times. The chain combines TRBV28 with TRBJ1-5, with 7 bases matching TRBD1. The CDR3 has 14 residues. Germline V gene sequence: CDR1 MDHEN, CDR2 SYDVKM. J was trimmed by 0 bases and V by 7 bases; bases with no gene match: 3. CDR3 nucleotide sequence: TGTGCCAGCACCCGGGACAGTAGCAATCAGCCCCAGCATTTT. Translated: CASTRDSSNQPQHF.

CDR3 coding DNA: TGTGCCAGCAGCCTCGGTGGAACCGGGGAGCTGTTTTTT. This codes for CASSLGGTGELFF. The chain carries TRBV7-3 and TRBJ2-2; D is undetermined. This CDR3 has 13 residues. V gave up 5 bases and J gave up 5 bases, with 9 bases separating them. The germline CDR1 and CDR2 sequences are SGHTA and FQGTGA.

This chain connects TRBV5-1 to TRBJ2-7; no clear D. The CDR3 is 12 residues long. V was shortened by 4 bases and J by 7 bases, with 12 bases between the two germline ends. Looked up from germline, CDR1 is SGHRS and CDR2 is YFSETQ. CDR3 region: CASSRIDEEQYF. DNA for the CDR3: TGCGCCAGCAGCCGTATCGACGAGGAGCAGTACTTC.

Only a few counts were recorded for this clone. The J gene is TRBJ2-2, the V gene TRBV13; D is ambiguous. Trimming stripped 5 bases from V and 6 bases from J, with 7 bases between. CDR3 length equals 12 residues. The germline V gene has CDR1 PRHDT and CDR2 FYEKMQ (reference sequence). The CDR3 DNA follows: TGTGCCAGCAGCCACCCCCCCGGGGAGCTGTTTTTT. It codes for CASSHPPGELFF.

Remarks on this clone: One junction end disagrees with the germline gene, perhaps due to a read error. The chain carries TRBV4-1 and TRBJ2-1; TRBD2 is a possible D gene (5 bases). From germline, CDR1 is MGHRA and CDR2 YSYEKL. The CDR3 totals 19 residues. CDR3 residues: CASSQAFAGSSGWSNGQFF. The CDR3 nucleotides are TGCGCCAGCAGCCAAGCGTTCGCGGGTTCTTCTGGCTGGAGCAATGGGCAGTTCTTC.

This clone has just a few counts. The chain has TRBV5-1 and TRBJ1-1; possibly TRBD1 for D (5 bases). The CDR3 is 14 residues long. Germline values: CDR1 SGHRS, CDR2 YFSETQ. V lost 5 bases and J lost 1, with 12 bases in between. The CDR3 sequence: CASRLLGENTEAFF. CDR3 DNA sequence: TGCGCCAGCAGACTTCTAGGGGAGAACACTGAAGCTTTCTTT.

This rearrangement joins TRBV7-2 to TRBJ1-2; D gene uncertain. V was shortened by 5 bases and J by 5 bases, with 9 bases between the two germline ends. The CDR3 covers 12 residues. In germline, CDR1 is SGHTA, CDR2 FQGNSA. The CDR3 loop reads CASSTNSYGYTF. CDR3 bases: TGTGCCAGCAGCACCAACAGTTATGGCTACACCTTC.